The present T cell receptor (beta chain) was sequenced within a study of blood T cell repertoires in COVID-19. Study at large: T cells, B-cell-depleted T cells, or PBMCs provided the cDNA or gDNA that served as material.

The method was immunoSEQ multiplex PCR; TCRdb's version includes in-frame clones alone and lacks a portion of them. The sample yields tens of thousands of clones, 86% seen once. This receptor was taken from a man aged 55 to 70 with acute or convalescent COVID-19. Input material: peripheral blood.

The CDR3 nucleotides read TGTGCCAGCAGCTTCCCGGGACAGTTGGGAAACACCATATATTTT. Translating gives CASSFPGQLGNTIYF. The V call is TRBV5-4, the J call TRBJ1-3; 7 bases map to TRBD1. The CDR3 spans 15 residues. V was clipped by 2 bases and J by 4 bases; unmatched bases: 6. Germline V gives CDR1 SGHNT, CDR2 YYREEE (reference sequence).